This TCR beta chain was captured in a study of T cells after posttransplantation cyclophosphamide (dated by TCRdb to about 2016). The study in broad terms: T cell repertoire reconstitution was tracked by TRB sequencing after myeloablative bone marrow transplantation in which posttransplantation cyclophosphamide was used as GVHD prophylaxis. Samples from roughly 35 PTCy-treated patients, along with samples from some 16 of their related bone marrow donors, underwent antigen receptor sequencing. Blood from all 30 or so PTCy patients who had 1-year posttransplant specimens underwent TRB sequencing. In 3 patients, up to about 3 additional blood samples taken between 2 and 5.2 years after transplant also underwent TRB sequencing, as did pretransplant blood from 4 patients. TRA and TRB clonality were tightly correlated in several samples, so subsequent TCR analyses focused on TRB only. Public TRB sequences were queried against a database of over 3,500 sequences associated with responses to pathogens, tumor antigens, self-antigens and alloantigens. The investigation overall reported the following: The TRB repertoires of T cells infiltrating skin or the GI tract showed only limited overlap with the TRB repertoires found in blood. Across 45 patients, recipient CMV seropositivity and CMV reactivation were highly associated with TRB clonality; PTCy diversity was similar to CNI/methotrexate controls. At 1-2 months, donor-recipient similarity was low but rose over the first year, and the later blood repertoires were often dominated by donor CD8+ memory clones.

Points on this clone: The antigen it recognizes is unknown. No base quality information exists; no much larger clone differs at one position.

TRB sequencing used genomic DNA with the immunoSEQ assay at survey resolution or the hsTCRB kit. The original methods were these. The immunoSEQ software handled the initial read processing, while the LymphoSeq R package was used for the repertoire analyses. Clonality was calculated as 1 minus normalized Shannon entropy, and the Gini coefficient was also calculated for each TRB dataset. To infer phenotypes in unsorted samples, TRB sequences from sorted subsets of the recipient or donor were mapped onto unsorted samples from the same recipient. TCRdb holds this immuneACCESS table with in-frame rearrangements only. Some clones are missing; in checked studies, unresolved V genes explain under half, and the rest has no known cause. D and trimming were read from the DNA, whereas the V and J calls and clone size are those reported in that table. In all, the sample holds 9,000 to 13,000 clones, and around four fifths of those were seen once. In total, the top ten clones hold approximately 15% of the sample.

Per the publication, the treatment or condition label means: high-dose cyclophosphamide on days +3 and +4 as single-agent GVHD prophylaxis. Busulfan and fludarabine conditioning, a related or unrelated marrow graft, and cyclophosphamide on days +3 and +4 were given to PTCy patients. The PTCy-treated patients were enrolled in a prospective multi-institutional clinical trial. Peripheral blood and bone marrow mononuclear cells were isolated by Ficoll-Hypaque density centrifugation and were cryopreserved. The germline V gene specifies SGHTA as CDR1 and FQGNSA as CDR2. Trimming removed 5 bases from V and 1 base from J, leaving 8 bases between the germline ends. Taken from cysteine to phenylalanine, the CDR3 has 13 residues. The sequence is cut down to CDR3 DNA, 39 bases in frame from base 1.

The sequence was collected from a female patient in her forties or fifties who received an allogeneic stem cell transplant from a related donor, was CMV-positive, and had no GVHD. Where a transplant has occurred, the graft donor may have supplied some of the T cells. Specimen: PBMCs, collected about 2,000 days after allogeneic stem cell transplant with posttransplant cyclophosphamide. The rearranged segments are TRBV7-2 and TRBJ1-1, and the D gene may be TRBD1, 6 bases matching. The CDR3: CASSQGQNTEAFF. The nucleotide sequence reads TGTGCCAGCAGCCAGGGACAGAACACTGAAGCTTTCTTT.